Shown below are 6 T cell receptor beta chains from a single sample sequenced in a study of patients and donors after allogeneic stem cell transplantation. One entry per CDR3 protein, called by TCRdb with MiXCR from the RT-PCR reads. The sample records 920,000 or so distinct CDR3 sequences, approximately 19% being singletons. Sequencing input: blood, either unsorted or a sorted T cell fraction (not recorded which). Every receptor here comes from a human donor who was either an allogeneic HSCT recipient or a stem cell or donor lymphocyte infusion donor (not recorded which). It is not recorded whose cells these are; they may come from a transplant donor.

A few counts support this clonotype. The rearrangement uses TRBV5-1 and TRBJ2-5, with TRBD1 matching 9 bases. The CDR3 is 15 residues long. V trimming: 4 bases; J trimming: 4 bases; junction bases outside the gene matches: 8. Germline V gives CDR1 SGHRS, CDR2 YFSETQ. The chain's CDR3 is CASSLTGQGGETQYF. In DNA, the CDR3 is TGCGCCAGCAGCCTAACGGGACAGGGCGGAGAGACCCAGTACTTC.

This sequence joins TRBV9 and TRBJ2-1, with 9 bases that match TRBD1. Germline lookup yields CDR1 SGDLS and CDR2 YYNGEE. The CDR3 is made up of 15 amino acids. Unmatched junction bases numbered 5, after V lost 4 bases and J lost 3 bases. CDR3 in DNA: TGTGCCAGCAGCACCCGGGACAGGGTCTACAATGAGCAGTTCTTC. This sequence encodes CASSTRDRVYNEQFF.

V usage is TRBV13 and J usage is TRBJ2-3; 10 bases agree with TRBD2. There are 18 residues in the CDR3. The V and J ends lost 1 base and 2 bases, in that order; junction bases with no gene match: 9. Germline V lookup: CDR1 PRHDT, CDR2 FYEKMQ (reference sequence). This chain's CDR3 is CASSLVVAGGPNTDTQYF. Written as DNA, the CDR3 is TGTGCCAGCAGCTTAGTTGTAGCGGGGGGCCCTAACACAGATACGCAGTATTTT.

The chain employs TRBV29-1 and TRBJ1-1; D might be TRBD1 (5 bases). The CDR3 extends over 12 amino acids. Germline V gene sequence: CDR1 SQVTM, CDR2 ANQGSEA. With 7 bases removed from V and 6 bases from J, the gap between germline ends came to 15 bases. CDR3 sequence reads: CSGGAGYSEAFF. The CDR3 region has the DNA TGCAGCGGTGGGGCAGGGTATTCTGAAGCTTTCTTT.

The chain recombines TRBV12-3 or TRBV12-4 with TRBJ2-3, with 11 bases fitting TRBD2. The V and J ends lost 6 bases and 14 bases, in that order; junction bases with no gene match: 10. The CDR3 spans 13 residues. The CDR3 region has the DNA TGTGCCAGCAGCCCAACTAGCGGGAGTTACGGGTATTTT. Protein product: CASSPTSGSYGYF.

The chain has TRBV6-1 and TRBJ1-1; D not certain. Germline V gives CDR1 MNHNS, CDR2 SASEGT. This CDR3 has 15 residues. Trimming removed 4 bases at V and 2 bases at J, with 14 bases between. CDR3 in amino acids: CASSGSPILNTEAFF. CDR3 bases: TGTGCCAGCAGTGGATCCCCTATACTTAACACTGAAGCTTTCTTT.